The rows below give T cell receptor beta chains drawn from one sample of a study of T cell responses to AZD1222 COVID-19 vaccine. Produced via immunoSEQ multiplex PCR; TCRdb's table is partial and in-frame only. This table holds roughly 110,000 clones, 70% to 90% found once. The source material was peripheral blood, sampled on day 0 of AZD1222 vaccination. These receptors originate from an adult in good health. CDR3s include the opening cysteine and the closing phenylalanine or tryptophan. D genes are given only for firm matches. Only some rows state a clone size, as once, few, many or a class for expanded clones.

cdr3_nt: TGTGCCAGCCATAGAGGGGATTCACCCCTCCACTTT
cdr3_aa: CASHRGDSPLHF
j_call: TRBJ1-6
v_call: TRBV12-3/TRBV12-4
d_call: NA
clone_size: NA
cdr3_length: 12

cdr3_nt: TGTGCCAGCAGCCCCTCAGCCGGGGGCGGGGGATTCAATCAGCCCCAGCATTTT
cdr3_aa: CASSPSAGGGGFNQPQHF
j_call: TRBJ1-5
v_call: TRBV7-2
d_call: NA
clone_size: NA
cdr3_length: 18

cdr3_nt: TGCAGCGTCGGGACTAGCGGGCCAACAGATACGCAGTATTTT
cdr3_aa: CSVGTSGPTDTQYF
j_call: TRBJ2-3
v_call: TRBV29-1
d_call: TRBD2
clone_size: NA
cdr3_length: 14

cdr3_nt: TGCGCCAGCAGCTTGGGGCTACGGCGGGAGAGCGGCAATGAGCAGTTCTTC
cdr3_aa: CASSLGLRRESGNEQFF
j_call: TRBJ2-1
v_call: TRBV5-1
d_call: TRBD2
clone_size: NA
cdr3_length: 17

cdr3_nt: TGTGCCTGGAGTGTTCTCGATGGCTACACCTTC
cdr3_aa: CAWSVLDGYTF
j_call: TRBJ1-2
v_call: TRBV30
d_call: NA
clone_size: NA
cdr3_length: 11

cdr3_nt: TGTGCCAGCAGCTTAGAGGGACCAAGAACCAACAATGAGCAGTTCTTC
cdr3_aa: CASSLEGPRTNNEQFF
j_call: TRBJ2-1
v_call: TRBV7-2
d_call: NA
clone_size: NA
cdr3_length: 16

cdr3_nt: TGCGCCAGCAGCTTGTCGGACAGGTCCTACAATGAGCAGTTCTTC
cdr3_aa: CASSLSDRSYNEQFF
j_call: TRBJ2-1
v_call: TRBV5-1
d_call: TRBD1
clone_size: NA
cdr3_length: 15

cdr3_nt: TGCGCCAGCAGCTTGGAGAAGACAGGGGGCGGTTCACCCCTCCACTTT
cdr3_aa: CASSLEKTGGGSPLHF
j_call: TRBJ1-6
v_call: TRBV5-1
d_call: TRBD1
clone_size: once
cdr3_length: 16

cdr3_nt: TGTGCCAGCAGTTTACCAGCCTATGGCTACACCTTC
cdr3_aa: CASSLPAYGYTF
j_call: TRBJ1-2
v_call: TRBV28
d_call: NA
clone_size: NA
cdr3_length: 12

cdr3_nt: TGTGCCAGCAGCCCAGCGGGAGCTACCGGGGAGCTGTTTTTT
cdr3_aa: CASSPAGATGELFF
j_call: TRBJ2-2
v_call: TRBV7-3
d_call: TRBD2
clone_size: NA
cdr3_length: 14

cdr3_nt: TGTGCCACCAGCAGGGGGGGACAGGAGCCCTACAATGAGCAGTTCTTC
cdr3_aa: CATSRGGQEPYNEQFF
j_call: TRBJ2-1
v_call: TRBV15
d_call: TRBD1
clone_size: NA
cdr3_length: 16

cdr3_nt: TGTGCCAGCAGCTTGGCAGGGTTGGCCAAAAACATTCAGTACTTC
cdr3_aa: CASSLAGLAKNIQYF
j_call: TRBJ2-4
v_call: TRBV5-6
d_call: NA
clone_size: NA
cdr3_length: 15

cdr3_nt: TGTGCCAGCAGCTTGCAGAGCGGGAGTATTTCAGATACGCAGTATTTT
cdr3_aa: CASSLQSGSISDTQYF
j_call: TRBJ2-3
v_call: TRBV7-6
d_call: TRBD2
clone_size: NA
cdr3_length: 16

cdr3_nt: TGTGCCAGCAGTACTTCACGACAGGGTGAAAAACTGTTTTTT
cdr3_aa: CASSTSRQGEKLFF
j_call: TRBJ1-4
v_call: TRBV28
d_call: TRBD1
clone_size: NA
cdr3_length: 14

cdr3_nt: TGCAGCGTTGCAAACACTGAAGCTTTCTTT
cdr3_aa: CSVANTEAFF
j_call: TRBJ1-1
v_call: TRBV29-1
d_call: NA
clone_size: NA
cdr3_length: 10

cdr3_nt: TGTGCCAGCAGCTTAGAGGGGTCACCCCTCCACTTT
cdr3_aa: CASSLEGSPLHF
j_call: TRBJ1-6
v_call: TRBV7-3
d_call: NA
clone_size: NA
cdr3_length: 12

cdr3_nt: TGTGCCAGCAGCGCTGCGAGGAACACTGAAGCTTTCTTT
cdr3_aa: CASSAARNTEAFF
j_call: TRBJ1-1
v_call: TRBV11-3
d_call: NA
clone_size: NA
cdr3_length: 13

cdr3_nt: TGCGCCAGCAGCCAAGAGCTGGAAACTGAAGCTTTCTTT
cdr3_aa: CASSQELETEAFF
j_call: TRBJ1-1
v_call: TRBV4-3
d_call: NA
clone_size: NA
cdr3_length: 13

cdr3_nt: TGTGCCAGCAGCTTAGGCTTGGACTTCCGGGGGGCGGGCATTCAGTACTTC
cdr3_aa: CASSLGLDFRGAGIQYF
j_call: TRBJ2-4
v_call: TRBV11-2
d_call: NA
clone_size: NA
cdr3_length: 17

cdr3_nt: TGTGCCAGCAGTGAAGTTGGGAATCAGCCCCAGCATTTT
cdr3_aa: CASSEVGNQPQHF
j_call: TRBJ1-5
v_call: TRBV6-1
d_call: NA
clone_size: NA
cdr3_length: 13

cdr3_nt: TGTGCCAGCAGCTTAGTTCTCGACGTCAGGACTGAAGCTTTCTTT
cdr3_aa: CASSLVLDVRTEAFF
j_call: TRBJ1-1
v_call: TRBV7-2
d_call: NA
clone_size: NA
cdr3_length: 15

cdr3_nt: TGTGCCAGCAGCCAGGTGCGGGAAGAGACCCAGTACTTC
cdr3_aa: CASSQVREETQYF
j_call: TRBJ2-5
v_call: TRBV3-1/TRBV3-2
d_call: NA
clone_size: few
cdr3_length: 13

cdr3_nt: TGTGCCAGCTCACCACGACAGGGGCAGGAGACCCAGTACTTC
cdr3_aa: CASSPRQGQETQYF
j_call: TRBJ2-5
v_call: TRBV18
d_call: TRBD1
clone_size: NA
cdr3_length: 14

cdr3_nt: TGCGCCAGCAGTCGTGACAGGAACACCGGGGAGCTGTTTTTT
cdr3_aa: CASSRDRNTGELFF
j_call: TRBJ2-2
v_call: TRBV5-1
d_call: NA
clone_size: NA
cdr3_length: 14

cdr3_nt: TGTGCCAGCAGCACACAGATTGAGCAGTTCTTC
cdr3_aa: CASSTQIEQFF
j_call: TRBJ2-1
v_call: TRBV5-4
d_call: NA
clone_size: NA
cdr3_length: 11

cdr3_nt: TGTGCCAGCAGCCGGACAGGTCGGGGGAAATTGAACACTGAAGCTTTCTTT
cdr3_aa: CASSRTGRGKLNTEAFF
j_call: TRBJ1-1
v_call: TRBV3-1/TRBV3-2
d_call: TRBD1
clone_size: NA
cdr3_length: 17

cdr3_nt: TGTGCCAGCAGCCCCCGGGGCGAGAACACTGAAGCTTTCTTT
cdr3_aa: CASSPRGENTEAFF
j_call: TRBJ1-1
v_call: TRBV11-3
d_call: NA
clone_size: NA
cdr3_length: 14

cdr3_nt: TGTGCCAGCAGTTACGACGCCGGCTACACCTTC
cdr3_aa: CASSYDAGYTF
j_call: TRBJ1-2
v_call: TRBV6-2/TRBV6-3
d_call: NA
clone_size: NA
cdr3_length: 11

cdr3_nt: TGTGCCAGCAGCTTAGTGGGGGGGTTGAGCACAGATACGCAGTATTTT
cdr3_aa: CASSLVGGLSTDTQYF
j_call: TRBJ2-3
v_call: TRBV7-8
d_call: TRBD2
clone_size: NA
cdr3_length: 16

cdr3_nt: TGTGCCAGCAGCTTAGATGGCAGGAACGGGCAGTACTTC
cdr3_aa: CASSLDGRNGQYF
j_call: TRBJ2-7
v_call: TRBV11-3
d_call: NA
clone_size: NA
cdr3_length: 13

cdr3_nt: TGTGCCACCAGTGATTATGGATCCGGTTACAATGAGCAGTTCTTC
cdr3_aa: CATSDYGSGYNEQFF
j_call: TRBJ2-1
v_call: TRBV24-1
d_call: NA
clone_size: NA
cdr3_length: 15

cdr3_nt: TGTGCCAGTAGTTACCGGGACAACTCACGCCGAAATGAGCAGTTCTTC
cdr3_aa: CASSYRDNSRRNEQFF
j_call: TRBJ2-1
v_call: TRBV19
d_call: NA
clone_size: NA
cdr3_length: 16

cdr3_nt: TGTGCCAGCGTCATGGGTCACGGGGCCTCTGGAAACACCATATATTTT
cdr3_aa: CASVMGHGASGNTIYF
j_call: TRBJ1-3
v_call: TRBV28
d_call: NA
clone_size: NA
cdr3_length: 16

cdr3_nt: TGTGCCAGCAGCTCCACAGGGCAAAGCTCCTACGAGCAGTACTTC
cdr3_aa: CASSSTGQSSYEQYF
j_call: TRBJ2-7
v_call: TRBV7-6
d_call: NA
clone_size: NA
cdr3_length: 15

cdr3_nt: TGTGCCAGCAGCAAAGAGGCCCCTAGGGCCGGGGAGCTGTTTTTT
cdr3_aa: CASSKEAPRAGELFF
j_call: TRBJ2-2
v_call: TRBV21-1
d_call: NA
clone_size: NA
cdr3_length: 15

cdr3_nt: TGTGCCAGCAGCTTAGTGCCCCCCGCTAGCGGGAGTGCGGTTGAGCAGTTCTTC
cdr3_aa: CASSLVPPASGSAVEQFF
j_call: TRBJ2-1
v_call: TRBV7-2
d_call: TRBD2
clone_size: once
cdr3_length: 18